This T cell receptor (beta chain) was sequenced during a study of blood T cell repertoires in COVID-19. Across the whole study: COVID-19 samples from acute and convalescent phases originated in the United States, Italy and Spain. Sample material is recorded as cDNA or gDNA derived from T cells, B-cell-depleted T cells, or PBMCs.

With respect to this clone: The junction differs from germline at one of its ends, possibly a read error.

The recovered donors of Cohort 3 showed two negative PCRs, clearance, or symptom resolution. Produced via immunoSEQ multiplex PCR; TCRdb's table is partial and in-frame only. The table shows around 150,000 clones, with 85% occurring only once. CDR1 and CDR2 from the germline V gene are SGHVS and FQNEAQ. CDR3 length: 15 residues. The genes are TRBV7-8 and TRBJ2-3; 9 nucleotides match TRBD2. Sequenced input: PBMCs or T cells enriched from blood (not recorded which). The sequence came from a woman aged 35 to 49 who had recovered from COVID-19. The DNA of the CDR3 is TGTGCCAGCAGCGTAGCGGGGGCCAGCACAGATACGCAGTATTTT. Its protein product is CASSVAGASTDTQYF.